This T cell receptor (beta chain) is drawn from a study of OX40 agonist ivuxolimab in advanced cancers. About the investigation overall: Ivuxolimab was a fully human IgG2 agonistic monoclonal antibody targeting the costimulatory receptor OX40 (CD134). Intravenous ivuxolimab was administered to patients every 2 weeks at six dose levels: 0.01, 0.1, 0.3, 1.5, 3 and 10 mg/kg. Of the approximately 54 patients in dose escalation, some 20 had hepatocellular carcinoma, about 15 had melanoma, 9 had renal cell carcinoma and 9 had head and neck cancer. A male proportion of roughly 85% and a mean age of 60 years, ranging from about 20 to 79, were recorded for the dose-escalation cohort. Prior anti-PD-1, anti-PD-L1 or anti-CTLA-4 therapy was permitted, and 35% to 40% of dose-escalation patients had received checkpoint inhibitors. Partial responses occurred in three dose-escalation patients, of whom one had hepatocellular carcinoma and two had cutaneous melanoma. Peripheral TCRbeta sequencing aimed to test whether ivuxolimab altered TCR sequence diversity and caused clonal T-cell expansion. The paper reports the monotherapy dose-escalation portion (N of about 52 patients) of the phase I ivuxolimab trial. General findings and caveats noted by the study authors: On average, CD8+ T cells showed more expanded clones than CD4+ T cells after ivuxolimab. Low levels of normalized T-cell clonal expansion were also seen in some patients who did not respond. At doses from 0.1 to 3.0 mg/kg, clonal expansion was seen in both CD4+ and CD8+ blood T cells between baseline and week 6. In the 0.1-3.0 mg/kg groups, partial responders had among the lowest normalized peripheral clonal expansion, particularly in CD8+ T cells. The antigen specificity of the peripheral T cells that underwent clonal expansion was not determined.

As regards this clone: Its antigen is unknown. No clone much larger than this one lies a single base away; base qualities are absent.

Genomic DNA was isolated from the sorted cells so that the TCRbeta CDR3 region could be sequenced. The immunoSEQ Assay was used to sequence the TCRbeta CDR3 regions. This is the immuneACCESS table as TCRdb keeps it, with only in-frame sequences that have V and J called. A part of the clones is gone; compared with another copy, unresolved V genes explain less than half, and the rest is unexplained. The sample profile shows over 25,000 clones; approximately 91% of them were found once. Of the sample, about 9.4% falls within the top ten clones. The trial excluded patients who had a history of autoimmune disease or who were on systemic immunosuppression. In every dose cohort, peripheral blood was drawn for TCR sequencing at baseline, cycle 4 day 1, and cycle 7 day 1. The samples were drawn from a first-in-human, open-label, multicenter phase I dose-escalation trial of ivuxolimab. Adults with locally advanced or metastatic melanoma, renal cell carcinoma, hepatocellular carcinoma or head and neck squamous cell carcinoma were enrolled in the trial. CD4+ and CD8+ T cells were sorted separately from peripheral blood before TCR sequencing.

Spanning cysteine to phenylalanine, the CDR3 consists of 16 amino acids. Left in the record is the CDR3 DNA by itself, 48 bases read in frame from the first base. CDR1 and CDR2, per the germline V gene, are LGHNA and YSLEER. Trimming costs V 0 bases and J 2 bases, and their ends lie 14 bases apart. The receptor was isolated from an adult with an advanced solid tumor such as melanoma, head and neck, liver or kidney cancer. Sequenced material: CD4+ or CD8+ T cells sorted from blood, taken in a trial of the OX40 agonist ivuxolimab. This sequence uses TRBV4-3 and TRBJ2-7, with a tentative D gene TRBD2 over 5 matching bases. The CDR3: CASSQDTRGKTYEQYF. The DNA sequence is as follows: TGCGCCAGCAGCCAAGATACGAGAGGGAAAACCTACGAGCAGTACTTC.